This T cell receptor (beta chain) was identified during a study of blood T cell repertoires in COVID-19. Germline lookup yields CDR1 SQVTM and CDR2 ANQGSEA. CDR3 length: 14 amino acids. The V and J ends lost 7 bases and 1 base respectively, with 17 bases between them. TCRdb's table, derived via immunoSEQ multiplex PCR, lists solely in-frame clones and lacks some. The table lists roughly 24,000 clones, roughly nine tenths of them singletons, with 27% in the top ten. The clonotype comes from a man aged 65 to 79 with COVID-19, enrolled during active disease. The chain joins TRBV29-1 to TRBJ2-7; weak D call: TRBD1 (6 bases). Sequencing used peripheral blood. The CDR3 bases are TGCAGCGCTGGGCAGGGGCCTGGGTCCTACGAGCAGTACTTC. Its translation is CSAGQGPGSYEQYF.